These 23 T cell receptor beta chains originate from one sample sequenced in a study of blood T cell repertoires in COVID-19. Libraries were prepared by immunoSEQ multiplex PCR; TCRdb keeps only in-frame clonotypes and omits some of them. The data contain some 170,000 clones, around 85% of them seen just once; the ten biggest clones take up approximately 8.9%. The sequenced sample was peripheral blood. These receptors originate from a woman between 55 and 75 years old with acute or convalescent COVID-19.

The rearrangement uses TRBV7-2 and TRBJ2-3, with D possibly TRBD1 on 5 matching bases. CDR1 and CDR2 (germline): SGHTA, FQGNSA. This CDR3 is built from 14 residues. The V and J ends lost 3 bases and 2 bases respectively, with 9 bases between them. The CDR3 sequence: CASSFRVTTDTQYF. DNA of the CDR3: TGTGCCAGCAGCTTCAGGGTAACCACAGATACGCAGTATTTT. Full variable domain (outside the CDR3, taken from reference TRBV7-2 and TRBJ2-3): GAGVSQSPSNKVTEKGKDVELRCDPISGHTALYWYRQSLGQGLEFLIYFQGNSAPDKSGLPSDRFSAERTGGSVSTLTIQRTQQEDSAVYLCASSFRVTTDTQYFGPGTRLTVL.

The rearrangement links TRBV7-6 to TRBJ1-1; a possible D gene is TRBD1 (5 bases). Germline assignment: CDR1 SGHVS and CDR2 FNYEAQ. The CDR3 is made up of 15 amino acids. The V end was cut by 5 bases, the J end by 2 bases, with 15 bases between. This CDR3 reads CASSEQAGLNTEAFF. The CDR3 region has the DNA TGTGCCAGCAGCGAACAGGCGGGGCTTAACACTGAAGCTTTCTTT. Combining the CDR3 with reference TRBV7-6 and TRBJ1-1 gives the whole variable domain GAGVSQSPRYKVTKRGQDVALRCDPISGHVSLYWYRQALGQGPEFLTYFNYEAQQDKSGLPNDRFSAERPEGSISTLTIQRTEQRDSAMYRCASSEQAGLNTEAFFGQGTRLTVV.

The chain recombines TRBV6-5 with TRBJ2-3, with 7 nucleotides matching TRBD2. The J segment lost 3 bases and the V segment lost 7 bases, leaving 4 bases of the junction unmatched. This CDR3 is built from 13 residues. Per germline, CDR1 MNHEY and CDR2 SVGAGI. The DNA for the CDR3 is TGTGCCAGCAAGTTGGGGGGGACAGATACGCAGTATTTT. This codes for CASKLGGTDTQYF.

The chain joins TRBV28 to TRBJ2-5; maybe TRBD1 (5 bases). Germline V gene lookup returns CDR1 MDHEN and CDR2 SYDVKM. The CDR3 sequence is 15 residues long. V was clipped by 6 bases and J by 1 base, with 15 bases between them. The CDR3 region is CASSPPLGPQETQYF. The CDR3 DNA is TGTGCCAGCAGCCCGCCTCTGGGGCCCCAAGAGACCCAGTACTTC.

V and J are TRBV9 and TRBJ2-1; a possible D gene is TRBD1 (6 bases). V was pared by 0 bases and J by 8 bases, with 9 bases between. The CDR3 runs to 13 residues. Germline V gene sequence: CDR1 SGDLS, CDR2 YYNGEE. The DNA for the CDR3 is TGTGCCAGCAGCGTAGCCCCAGGGGATGAGCAGTTCTTC. It encodes CASSVAPGDEQFF.

This sequence joins TRBV11-2 and TRBJ1-1; D is perhaps TRBD1 (5 bases). From germline, CDR1 is SGHAT and CDR2 FQNNGV. There are 14 residues in the CDR3. The germline V and J ends were trimmed by 1 base and 4 bases, with 10 bases remaining between them. CDR3 nucleotide sequence: TGTGCCAGCAGCTTAGCGGGGCGGGGCACTGAAGCTTTCTTT. This sequence encodes CASSLAGRGTEAFF.

This rearrangement joins TRBV6-1 to TRBJ2-7, with 8 positions matching TRBD1. This CDR3 has 16 residues. Germline V gene sequence: CDR1 MNHNS, CDR2 SASEGT. V was pared by 2 bases and J by 3 bases, with 9 bases of the junction left unmatched. CDR3 DNA: TGTGCCAGCAGTGAAATACACGGGACAGGTCTCTACGAGCAGTACTTC. It translates to CASSEIHGTGLYEQYF.

The CDR3 protein is CASSSLSGRHTGELFF. CDR3 sequence (DNA): TGTGCCAGCAGTTCCCTTAGCGGGAGACACACCGGGGAGCTGTTTTTT. This chain connects TRBV6-2 or TRBV6-3 to TRBJ2-2; 9 bases agree with TRBD2. V lost 4 bases and J lost 3; bases outside the gene matches: 6. CDR1 is MNHEY, CDR2 SVGEGT, per germline. The CDR3 consists of 16 residues.

The V and J genes are TRBV4-1 and TRBJ1-6, with 7 positions matching TRBD1. V was pared by 2 bases and J by 7 bases, with 5 bases of the junction left unmatched. The CDR3 totals 15 residues. Germline values: CDR1 MGHRA, CDR2 YSYEKL. The CDR3 reads CASSQSSQGNSPLHF. The CDR3 DNA follows: TGCGCCAGCAGCCAATCCTCACAGGGGAATTCACCCCTCCACTTT.

The chain recombines TRBV3-1 (or the pseudogene TRBV3-2) with TRBJ1-1; TRBD1 is a possible D gene (6 bases). This CDR3 contains 15 residues. Trimming removed 5 bases from V and 2 bases from J, with 15 bases in between. Germline V lookup: CDR1 LGHDT, CDR2 YNNKEL (reference sequence). CDR3 protein: CASSTESRGNTEAFF. The CDR3 region has the DNA TGTGCCAGCAGCACAGAATCCAGGGGTAACACTGAAGCTTTCTTT.

V usage is TRBV5-1 and J usage is TRBJ1-1, with a possible D match to TRBD1 (6 bases). The germline V gene has CDR1 SGHRS and CDR2 YFSETQ. V was shortened by 4 bases and J by 1 base, with 11 bases between the two germline ends. The CDR3 runs to 14 residues. DNA for the CDR3: TGCGCCAGCAGCACGGGACACCAGAACACTGAAGCTTTCTTT. Translated, it gives CASSTGHQNTEAFF.

The rearrangement uses TRBV2 and TRBJ2-1; 8 bases agree with TRBD1. Trimming cost V 5 bases and J 6 bases; bases outside gene matches: 6. CDR3 size: 14 residues. CDR1 and CDR2 from the germline V gene are SNHLY and FYNNEI. The CDR3 coding sequence is TGTGCCAGCAGTACACGGACAGGGTCCAATGAGCAGTTCTTC. It yields the protein CASSTRTGSNEQFF.

The chain recombines TRBV19 with TRBJ1-6; tentatively, D is TRBD1 (6 bases). The V gene's germline CDR1 is LNHDA and CDR2 SQIVND (reference sequence). With 0 bases removed from V and 10 bases from J, the gap between germline ends came to 16 bases. The CDR3 is 16 residues long. The CDR3 DNA reads as TGTGCCAGTAGTATAGATCGCGCAGGGGTAGGGTCACCCCTCCACTTT. This gives the protein CASSIDRAGVGSPLHF.

The CDR3 protein is CASSASGVSEQFF. The CDR3 bases are TGTGCCAGTTCGGCTAGCGGAGTCTCTGAGCAGTTCTTC. V is TRBV19 and J is TRBJ2-1, with 7 nucleotides matching TRBD2. This CDR3 spans 13 amino acids. CDR1 LNHDA and CDR2 SQIVND come from the germline V gene (reference sequence). Germline trimming cut 8 bases from V and 9 bases from J; bases unmatched to any gene: 10.

This clone showed up just a few times. The J gene is TRBJ1-1, the V gene TRBV11-2; 7 bases are a match to TRBD1. Germline V gene data show CDR1 as SGHAT and CDR2 as FQNNGV. CDR3 size: 17 residues. V was pared by 6 bases and J by 0 bases, with 13 bases of the junction left unmatched. The CDR3 sequence is CASRNGQVSFLNTEAFF. The CDR3 DNA sequence: TGTGCCAGCAGGAATGGACAGGTATCTTTCCTGAACACTGAAGCTTTCTTT.

The rearrangement links TRBV5-1 to TRBJ2-1; 7 bases map to TRBD1. The CDR3 has 14 residues. Germline-derived CDR1 and CDR2 are SGHRS and YFSETQ. The J segment lost 7 bases and the V segment lost 1 base, leaving 5 bases of the junction unmatched. CDR3 sequence (DNA): TGCGCCAGCAGCTTGAGGGGGCCAGAAAATGAGCAGTTCTTC. Translation gives CASSLRGPENEQFF.

The chain is built from TRBV6-5 and TRBJ1-1, with D maybe TRBD1 (6 bases). This CDR3 is built from 15 residues. The V gene's germline CDR1 is MNHEY and CDR2 SVGAGI. V was cut by 4 bases and J by 0 bases, with 12 bases left in between. The chain's CDR3 is CASSLTGNLNTEAFF. The CDR3, as DNA: TGTGCCAGCAGTTTGACAGGAAATTTGAACACTGAAGCTTTCTTT.

In its sample, this clone was seen once. The V gene is TRBV27, the J gene TRBJ2-7; TRBD1 agrees at 8 bases. V dropped 4 bases and J dropped 0; count of bases not matched to a gene: 5. Germline V CDR1 and CDR2: MNHEY, SMNVEV (reference sequence). The CDR3 length is 15 residues. The CDR3 DNA follows: TGTGCCAGCAGTTCTCGGACAGGGCACTCCTACGAGCAGTACTTC. Amino acids: CASSSRTGHSYEQYF.

CDR3 DNA sequence: TGTGCCAGCAGTTCTACCAGACTAGCGGGTTTATACAATGAGCAGTTCTTC. This codes for CASSSTRLAGLYNEQFF. The V gene is TRBV27, the J gene TRBJ2-1, with 10 bases aligning to TRBD2. This CDR3 is 17 amino acids long. Unmatched junction bases numbered 10, after V lost 4 bases and J lost 4 bases. The germline V gene has CDR1 MNHEY and CDR2 SMNVEV (reference sequence).

This chain links TRBV6-5 with TRBJ1-3; 9 bases are shared with TRBD1. Germline-derived CDR1 and CDR2 are MNHEY and SVGAGI. Germline trimming cut 5 bases from V and 3 bases from J; bases unmatched to any gene: 2. This CDR3 has 14 amino acids. Written as DNA, the CDR3 is TGTGCCAGCAGTACGGACAGGGGTGGAAACACCATATATTTT. Translation gives CASSTDRGGNTIYF.

This sequence joins TRBV19 and TRBJ1-2; 7 bases agree with TRBD1. Trimming at V came to 5 bases and at J to 4 bases, leaving 13 bases not matched to a gene. This CDR3 is built from 16 residues. Looked up from germline, CDR1 is LNHDA and CDR2 is SQIVND (reference sequence). The CDR3 sequence: CASSVRSGQDRYGYTF. For the CDR3, the DNA is TGTGCCAGTAGTGTCCGTTCCGGACAGGATCGCTATGGCTACACCTTC. Using reference TRBV19 and TRBJ1-2 for the parts outside the CDR3, the full variable domain is DGGITQSPKYLFRKEGQNVTLSCEQNLNHDAMYWYRQDPGQGLRLIYYSQIVNDFQKGDIAEGYSVSREKKESFPLTVTSAQKNPTAFYLCASSVRSGQDRYGYTFGSGTRLTVV.

This clone has just one count. This chain uses TRBV27 with TRBJ2-1; maybe TRBD1 (5 bases). Germline lookup yields CDR1 MNHEY and CDR2 SMNVEV (reference sequence). With 3 bases removed from V and 2 bases from J, the gap between germline ends came to 11 bases. This CDR3 has 15 amino acids. The CDR3 nucleotides are TGTGCCAGCAGTTTTAAGTCAGGGCCCTACAATGAGCAGTTCTTC. It is translated as CASSFKSGPYNEQFF.

This chain joins TRBV9 and TRBJ1-1; 9 nucleotides align to TRBD1. J was trimmed by 2 bases and V by 4 bases; bases with no gene match: 6. This CDR3 is built from 15 residues. Germline V gives CDR1 SGDLS, CDR2 YYNGEE. The CDR3, as DNA: TGTGCCAGCAGCAGCGGGGACAGGGCCAACACTGAAGCTTTCTTT. Residues: CASSSGDRANTEAFF.